The 24 T cell receptor beta chains presented below share a single source sample, sequenced in a study of shared clonotypes between healthy human individuals. Only in-frame clones appear in the TCRdb table, and some are missing; sequencing was by immunoSEQ multiplex PCR. Of 1.6 million or so clones in the sample, less than 99% are singletons; the top ten hold approximately 0.4%. The material sequenced was naive CD4+ T cells sorted from blood. The subset denotes: CD45RA+ positively selected. The source of these receptors is a man aged 25-40 years in good health.

The genes are TRBV4-2 and TRBJ2-1; the D gene is possibly TRBD2 (6 bases). This CDR3 is 24 amino acids long. CDR1 LGHNA and CDR2 YNFKEQ come from the germline V gene. V gave up 4 bases and J gave up 6 bases, with 43 bases separating them. CDR3 amino acids: CASSPWRAGQGTTKKGPGGNEQFF. The CDR3 DNA reads TGTGCCAGCAGCCCGTGGAGGGCAGGACAAGGAACAACCAAAAAGGGACCTGGGGGCAATGAGCAGTTCTTC.

V gene TRBV5-1 combines with J gene TRBJ2-1, with D uncertain. The germline CDR1 and CDR2 sequences are SGHRS and YFSETQ. V lost 3 bases and J lost 9, with 19 bases in between. This CDR3 has 15 amino acids. The CDR3 reads CASSSSAPPVGEQFF. CDR3 in DNA: TGCGCCAGCAGCTCGTCGGCCCCCCCCGTGGGTGAGCAGTTCTTC.

The V gene is TRBV5-1, the J gene TRBJ2-6, with 8 bases aligning to TRBD1. The CDR3 runs to 16 residues. Germline V CDR1 and CDR2: SGHRS, YFSETQ. The V and J ends lost 7 bases and 1 base, in that order; junction bases with no gene match: 7. The CDR3 DNA reads as TGCGCCAGCTTAGGACAGGGTTATTCTGGGGCCAACGTCCTGACTTTC. Its protein product is CASLGQGYSGANVLTF.

The chain employs TRBV29-1 and TRBJ2-5, with TRBD2 matching 7 bases. The CDR3 covers 12 residues. The V gene end was trimmed by 3 bases and the J gene end by 2 bases; junction bases not matched to a gene: 0. CDR1 and CDR2 (germline): SQVTM, ANQGSEA. The CDR3 bases are TGCAGCGTTGACGGGGGGCAAGAGACCCAGTACTTC. This gives the protein CSVDGGQETQYF.

V gene TRBV16 combines with J gene TRBJ1-4; D is uncertain. Trimming cost V 0 bases and J 8 bases, with 7 bases left between them. CDR1 and CDR2 (germline): KGHSY, FQNENV. The CDR3 loop spans 13 amino acids. The CDR3 DNA sequence: TGTGCCAGCAGCCAATCTCGGGCCGAAAAACTGTTTTTT. Protein sequence: CASSQSRAEKLFF.

In this sample, this clone turned up once. This sequence joins TRBV5-4 and TRBJ1-2, with D possibly being TRBD1 (6 bases). The length of the CDR3 is 14 residues. Germline assignment: CDR1 SGHNT and CDR2 YYREEE (reference sequence). V gave up 4 bases and J gave up 4 bases, with 14 bases separating them. CDR3 sequence: CASSPKGEIYGYTF. The CDR3 DNA sequence: TGTGCCAGCAGCCCCAAGGGGGAGATCTATGGCTACACCTTC.

This chain uses TRBV5-1 with TRBJ2-1; a weak D match, TRBD2 (5 bases). V was shortened by 2 bases and J by 9 bases, with 15 bases between the two germline ends. The CDR3 runs 14 residues. Germline lookup yields CDR1 SGHRS and CDR2 YFSETQ. Here the CDR3 reads CASSFEPRSGEQFF. The DNA for the CDR3 is TGCGCCAGCAGCTTTGAACCCCGAAGCGGTGAGCAGTTCTTC.

The chain uses TRBV5-1 and TRBJ1-4; 7 nucleotides align to TRBD1. This CDR3 comprises 13 residues. The junction had 1 base not matched to a gene; V was cut back by 0 bases and J by 8 bases. Germline V lookup: CDR1 SGHRS, CDR2 YFSETQ. The DNA for the CDR3 is TGCGCCAGCAGCTTGGACAGGGGAGAAAAACTGTTTTTT. It is translated as CASSLDRGEKLFF. Full variable domain (missing parts from reference TRBV5-1 and TRBJ1-4): KAGVTQTPRYLIKTRGQQVTLSCSPISGHRSVSWYQQTPGQGLQFLFEYFSETQRNKGNFPGRFSGRQFSNSRSEMNVSTLELGDSALYLCASSLDRGEKLFFGSGTQLSVL.

The V call is TRBV6-6, the J call TRBJ2-5; 8 nucleotides match TRBD2. Germline lookup yields CDR1 MNHNY and CDR2 SVGAGI (reference sequence). CDR3 size: 15 residues. V trimming: 2 bases; J trimming: 3 bases; junction bases outside the gene matches: 5. CDR3 coding DNA: TGTGCCAGCAGTTACGCAGGACTAGCTGAAGAGACCCAGTACTTC. Its translation is CASSYAGLAEETQYF.

The chain carries TRBV2 and TRBJ2-2; TRBD1 agrees at 11 bases. The germline gives CDR1 SNHLY, CDR2 FYNNEI. V lost 4 bases to trimming and J lost 7 bases; unmatched junction nucleotides: 11. This CDR3 spans 17 amino acids. The CDR3 spells CASSAGTGGYAIGELFF. The CDR3 nucleotides are TGTGCCAGCAGTGCTGGGACAGGGGGATATGCGATCGGGGAGCTGTTTTTT.

The chain combines TRBV28 with TRBJ2-7, with D perhaps TRBD1 (5 bases). Germline-derived CDR1 and CDR2 are MDHEN and SYDVKM. Trimming left V 1 base short and J 2 bases short, with 12 bases between. The CDR3 is made up of 15 amino acids. The CDR3 reads CASSLSTVRTYEQYF. Written as DNA, the CDR3 is TGTGCCAGCAGTTTATCGACAGTCCGAACCTACGAGCAGTACTTC.

The genes are TRBV5-1 and TRBJ2-6; the D is unclear. The CDR3 runs to 16 residues. Looked up from germline, CDR1 is SGHRS and CDR2 is YFSETQ. The V end was cut by 1 base, the J end by 0 bases, with 8 bases between. CDR3 sequence: CASSLFAFSGANVLTF. CDR3 DNA sequence: TGCGCCAGCAGCTTGTTCGCTTTCTCTGGGGCCAACGTCCTGACTTTC.

This chain links TRBV15 with TRBJ2-2, with D maybe TRBD2 (6 bases). From germline, CDR1 is LNHNV and CDR2 YYDKDF (reference sequence). V was shortened by 5 bases and J by 5 bases, with 15 bases between the two germline ends. There are 15 residues in the CDR3. The CDR3 DNA reads TGTGCCACCAGCCGTCGGGAGATAATGACCGGGGAGCTGTTTTTT. Translated: CATSRREIMTGELFF.

The V gene is TRBV7-8, the J gene TRBJ1-5; D is ambiguous. The CDR3 has 19 residues. The germline V gene has CDR1 SGHVS and CDR2 FQNEAQ. V was clipped by 5 bases and J by 4 bases, with 27 bases between them. The CDR3 nucleotides read TGTGCCAGCAGCCCTTATAGTGGGTCAGGTATCCTCCGAAATCAGCCCCAGCATTTT. Translation gives CASSPYSGSGILRNQPQHF.

The chain links TRBV28 to TRBJ2-3; no definite D call. The CDR3 extends over 13 amino acids. The germline CDR1 and CDR2 sequences are MDHEN and SYDVKM. Trimming stripped 3 bases from V and 2 bases from J, with 6 bases between. For the CDR3, the DNA is TGTGCCAGCAGTTTCGGAGACACAGATACGCAGTATTTT. Translated: CASSFGDTDTQYF.

The rearrangement joins TRBV5-1 to TRBJ2-7; 8 bases map to TRBD2. V was clipped by 4 bases and J by 0 bases; unmatched bases: 9. Germline V gene sequence: CDR1 SGHRS, CDR2 YFSETQ. CDR3 size: 16 residues. The CDR3 nucleotides read TGCGCCAGCAGCCCTGAGACTAGCGCATTCTCCTACGAGCAGTACTTC. Its translation: CASSPETSAFSYEQYF.

The J gene is TRBJ1-5, the V gene TRBV19, with a weak D call TRBD1 (6 bases). Germline V gives CDR1 LNHDA, CDR2 SQIVND (reference sequence). The V end lost 4 bases, the J end lost 4 bases, and 17 bases lay between the germline ends. This CDR3 has 16 residues. The CDR3 nucleotides are TGTGCCAGTAGTAAATTAAGGGGGGCAGCAAATCAGCCCCAGCATTTT. It encodes CASSKLRGAANQPQHF.

The genes are TRBV7-2 and TRBJ2-3, with 10 positions matching TRBD2. V was clipped by 7 bases and J by 4 bases; unmatched bases: 5. Per the germline V gene, CDR1 is SGHTA and CDR2 is FQGNSA. The CDR3 length is 14 residues. The DNA of the CDR3 is TGTGCCAGCAAATTAGCGGGAGGAGCAGATACGCAGTATTTT. Translated: CASKLAGGADTQYF.

V and J are TRBV11-3 and TRBJ2-7; no definite D call. CDR1 and CDR2 (germline): SGHNT, YENEEA. The V end was cut by 4 bases, the J end by 2 bases, with 12 bases between. The CDR3 consists of 14 residues. The CDR3 region is CASSSAHGTYEQYF. The CDR3 DNA follows: TGTGCCAGCAGCTCAGCGCACGGAACCTACGAGCAGTACTTC.

This rearrangement joins TRBV6-6 to TRBJ2-1; D might be TRBD1 (6 bases). V lost 7 bases to trimming and J lost 14 bases, with 12 bases between them. The germline V gene encodes CDR1 MNHNY and CDR2 SVGAGI (reference sequence). CDR3 size: 10 residues. CDR3 in amino acids: CASNGDKKFF. The CDR3 nucleotides are TGTGCCAGCAACGGGGACAAAAAGTTCTTC.

The chain has TRBV19 and TRBJ2-1; the match to TRBD1 covers 8 bases. The CDR3 sequence is 17 residues long. Trimming took 3 bases from V and 6 from J; bases not matched to a gene: 13. Germline lookup yields CDR1 LNHDA and CDR2 SQIVND (reference sequence). The CDR3 here is CASSISKVGQVFNEQFF. The CDR3 DNA reads as TGTGCCAGTAGTATTAGTAAGGTGGGACAGGTCTTCAATGAGCAGTTCTTC.

Points on this clone: Additional DNA sequences in this sample encode the identical CDR3. This rearrangement joins TRBV6-5 to TRBJ1-5; no clear D. Germline V gives CDR1 MNHEY, CDR2 SVGAGI. Trimming cost V 2 bases and J 0 bases, with 8 bases left between them. The CDR3 loop spans 15 amino acids. This chain's CDR3 is CASSYTGDSNQPQHF. Here the CDR3 DNA reads TGTGCCAGCAGTTACACCGGGGATAGCAATCAGCCCCAGCATTTT.

V gene TRBV9 combines with J gene TRBJ2-7; 11 bases are shared with TRBD2. The CDR3 is 16 residues long. Germline CDR1 SGDLS, CDR2 YYNGEE. Trimming cost V 5 bases and J 0 bases; bases outside gene matches: 7. The DNA of the CDR3 is TGTGCCAGCAGGCTCCGGACTAGCGGGCCCTCCTACGAGCAGTACTTC. It yields the protein CASRLRTSGPSYEQYF.

The chain uses TRBV5-6 and TRBJ2-5; D not certain. The CDR3 covers 14 residues. From germline, CDR1 is SGHDT and CDR2 YYEEEE. Trimming stripped 4 bases from V and 4 bases from J, with 14 bases between. CDR3 sequence (DNA): TGTGCCAGCAGCCGCTCGCCCCCGACAGAGACCCAGTACTTC. This encodes CASSRSPPTETQYF.